A single T cell receptor (beta chain) is shown here with its context. TCRdb re-analyzed the PCR reads through MiXCR. The data hold around 24,000 clones, with roughly 20% observed a single time. Trimming removed 3 bases at V and 9 bases at J, with 12 bases between. This CDR3 spans 12 amino acids. The germline V gene has CDR1 DFQATT and CDR2 SNEGSKA (reference sequence). The sample belongs to a study of metastatic and nonmetastatic thyroid tumors. Every patient was untreated before thyroid surgery. This receptor was taken from a male donor with papillary thyroid cancer or a benign thyroid nodule (not recorded which). Some clones in this sample may be carry-over from other donors' samples. Sample: blood. The V gene is TRBV20-1, the J gene TRBJ2-1; D gene unclear. The CDR3: CSARGRRAEQFF. In nucleotides, the CDR3 is TGCAGTGCTAGGGGTCGGAGAGCTGAGCAGTTCTTC.